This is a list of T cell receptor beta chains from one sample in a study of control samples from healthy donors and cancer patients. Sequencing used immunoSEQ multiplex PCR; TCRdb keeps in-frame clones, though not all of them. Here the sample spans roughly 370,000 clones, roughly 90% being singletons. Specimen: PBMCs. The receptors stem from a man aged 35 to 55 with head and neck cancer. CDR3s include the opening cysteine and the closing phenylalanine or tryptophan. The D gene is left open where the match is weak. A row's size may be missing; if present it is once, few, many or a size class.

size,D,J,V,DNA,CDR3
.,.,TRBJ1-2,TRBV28,TGTGCCATCTTTACGGATCCCCATGGCTACACCTTC,CAIFTDPHGYTF
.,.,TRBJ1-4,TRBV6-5,TGTGCCAGCAGTTACACTACAGGGAGGAATGAAAAACTGTTTTTT,CASSYTTGRNEKLFF
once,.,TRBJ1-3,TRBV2,TGTGCCAGCAGTGGTGGTTTCGGTAGTGATAACACCATATATTTT,CASSGGFGSDNTIYF
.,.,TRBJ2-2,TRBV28,TGTGCCAGCAGTTTATCGCCAGGGCCCACCGGGGAGCTGTTTTTT,CASSLSPGPTGELFF
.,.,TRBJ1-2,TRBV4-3,TGCGCCAGCAGCCAAGATCGGGGGGCCGGGACGGATGGCTACACCTTC,CASSQDRGAGTDGYTF
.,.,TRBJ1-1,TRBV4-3,TGCGCCAGCAGCCAAGCGACAGCGCCGGAGTCCGACACTGAAGCTTTCTTT,CASSQATAPESDTEAFF
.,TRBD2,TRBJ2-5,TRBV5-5,TGTGCCAGCAGCCGGGTTAGCGGGAGAGGGGCTCAAGAGACCCAGTACTTC,CASSRVSGRGAQETQYF
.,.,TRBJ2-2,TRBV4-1,TGCGCCAGCAGCCAAGAAGGACTCTACACCGGGGAGCTGTTTTTT,CASSQEGLYTGELFF
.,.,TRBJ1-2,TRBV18,TGTGCCAGCTCATCGGGACGCATAAACTATGGCTACACCTTC,CASSSGRINYGYTF
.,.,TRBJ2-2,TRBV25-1,TGTGCCAGCACCCCTACCGGGACGAGCACCGGGGAGCTGTTTTTT,CASTPTGTSTGELFF
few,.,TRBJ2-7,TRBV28,TGTGCCAGCAGTTTATTAAGGCAGGGGGGCTTCTACGAGCAGTACTTC,CASSLLRQGGFYEQYF
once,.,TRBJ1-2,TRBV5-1,TGCGCCAGCAGACCGGGGGGTGGCTATGGCTACACCTTC,CASRPGGGYGYTF
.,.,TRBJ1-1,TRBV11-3,TGTGCCAGCAGCTACGGGAACACTGAAGCTTTCTTT,CASSYGNTEAFF
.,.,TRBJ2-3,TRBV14,TGTGCCAGCAGCTCCCGGGGGGCGGTGAGAAATACGCAGTATTTT,CASSSRGAVRNTQYF
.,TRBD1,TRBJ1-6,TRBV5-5,TGTGCCAGCAGCAACCTGGGACAGTCCCAATATTCACCCCTCCACTTT,CASSNLGQSQYSPLHF
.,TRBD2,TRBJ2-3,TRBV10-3,TGTGCCATCAAGCGGGAGAACCCAGATACGCAGTATTTT,CAIKRENPDTQYF
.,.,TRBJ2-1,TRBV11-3,TGTGCCAGCAGCTTAGATTCCGGGAGCAATGAGCAGTTCTTC,CASSLDSGSNEQFF
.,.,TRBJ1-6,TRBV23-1,TGCGCCAGCAGTCAATCTTGGGGGGCATTTAACGTTACTACTCATAATTCACCCCTCCACTTT,CASSQSWGAFNVTTHNSPLHF
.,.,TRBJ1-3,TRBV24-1,TGTGCCACAGGGGGCTCTGGAAACACCATATATTTT,CATGGSGNTIYF
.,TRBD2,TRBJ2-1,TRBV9,TGTGCCAGCAGCCTGCCGACTAGCGACTCTGGTAATGAGCAGTTCTTC,CASSLPTSDSGNEQFF
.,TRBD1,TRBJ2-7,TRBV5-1,TGCGCCAGCAGCTCCGGACAGGGGTACGAGCAGTACTTC,CASSSGQGYEQYF
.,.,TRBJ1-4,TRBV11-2,TGTGCCAGCAGCTTAGCTTTCCAGGGCGGAAATGAAAAACTGTTTTTT,CASSLAFQGGNEKLFF
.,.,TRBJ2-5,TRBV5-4,TGTGCCAGCAGCCGAGACGGCGGGTACCTGGGAGAGACCCAGTACTTC,CASSRDGGYLGETQYF
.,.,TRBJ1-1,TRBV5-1,TGCGCCAGCAGCACGGACGCGGGGGCTTTCTTT,CASSTDAGAFF
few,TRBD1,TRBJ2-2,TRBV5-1,TGCGCCAGCAGCCCAGGACAGGGACGAGGCACCGGGGAGCTGTTTTTT,CASSPGQGRGTGELFF
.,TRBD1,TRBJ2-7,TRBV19,TGTGCCAGTAGTATAGGCCGGGACAGGGACCCCTACGAGCAGTACTTC,CASSIGRDRDPYEQYF
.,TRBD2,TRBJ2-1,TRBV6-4,TGTGCCAGCAGTGTCGCGACTAGCGAGCGTGAGCAGTTCTTC,CASSVATSEREQFF
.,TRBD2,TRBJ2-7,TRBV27,TGTGCCAGCAGTAGACTAGCGGGAGGGACCACCTACGAGCAGTACTTC,CASSRLAGGTTYEQYF
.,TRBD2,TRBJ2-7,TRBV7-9,TGTGCCAGCAAACCGGGACTAGCGGGCGTATTCTCCTACGAGCAGTACTTC,CASKPGLAGVFSYEQYF
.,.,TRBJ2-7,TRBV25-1,TGTGCCAGCAGGACGAGGGACAACTACGAGCAGTACTTC,CASRTRDNYEQYF
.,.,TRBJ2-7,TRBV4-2,TGTGCCAGCAGCCAAGGTTCACCTTCTCAAGGGCTCTACGAGCAGTACTTC,CASSQGSPSQGLYEQYF
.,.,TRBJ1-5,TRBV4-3,TGCGCCAGCAGCCAAGAACGGGGACCCAATCAGCCCCAGCATTTT,CASSQERGPNQPQHF
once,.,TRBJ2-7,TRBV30,TGTGCCTGTAGACTCCCCTGGCGGACGTCCGACGAGCAGTACTTC,CACRLPWRTSDEQYF